This entry lists 18 T cell receptor beta chains sequenced from one sample in a study of T cell responses to AZD1222 COVID-19 vaccine. Generated by immunoSEQ multiplex PCR, the TCRdb table keeps only in-frame clones and is missing some. Here the sample spans about 120,000 clones, about 92% being singletons. The specimen comprised peripheral blood, sampled 28 days after the second AZD1222 dose. Receptors were obtained from an adult who received the AZD1222 COVID-19 vaccine.

The chain joins TRBV30 to TRBJ2-1; D ambiguous. Deletions cut 0 bases from V and 6 bases from J, with 0 bases between. There are 10 residues in the CDR3. CDR1 and CDR2 from the germline V gene are GTSNPN and SVGIG (reference sequence). CDR3 region: CAWSVNEQFF. The CDR3 DNA sequence: TGTGCCTGGAGTGTCAATGAGCAGTTCTTC.

CDR3 in amino acids: CAWKRPGQGYGYTF. The CDR3 DNA reads TGTGCCTGGAAAAGACCGGGACAGGGGTATGGCTACACCTTC. The chain uses TRBV30 and TRBJ1-2, with TRBD1 matching 10 bases. This CDR3 has 14 residues. V was pared by 4 bases and J by 5 bases, with 7 bases of the junction left unmatched. Germline V gene data show CDR1 as GTSNPN and CDR2 as SVGIG (reference sequence). The variable domain in full, with the rest retrieved from reference TRBV30 and TRBJ1-2, is SQTIHQWPATLVQPVGSPLSLECTVEGTSNPNLYWYRQAAGRGLQLLFYSVGIGQISSEVPQNLSASRPQDRQFILSSKKLLLSDSGFYLCAWKRPGQGYGYTFGSGTRLTVV.

The V call is TRBV4-3, the J call TRBJ2-2, with TRBD1 matching over 8 bases. CDR1 is LGHNA and CDR2 is YSLEER in the germline V gene. The CDR3 is made up of 17 amino acids. V was clipped by 1 base and J by 3 bases; unmatched bases: 7. The CDR3 protein is CASSQVTGGFYTGELFF. DNA for the CDR3: TGCGCCAGCAGCCAAGTTACAGGGGGTTTTTACACCGGGGAGCTGTTTTTT.

The rearrangement joins TRBV6-4 to TRBJ1-1; D gene uncertain. This CDR3 region has 14 residues. Between the trimmed V and J ends, which lost 6 bases and 4 bases, there was a span of 15 bases. Germline-derived CDR1 and CDR2 are MRHNA and SNTAGT. The CDR3 nucleotides are TGTGCCAGCAGAATATCTGCGAGCAGCACTGAAGCTTTCTTT. The encoded protein is CASRISASSTEAFF.

This chain links TRBV9 with TRBJ2-5; no reliable D call. The CDR3 loop spans 14 amino acids. The germline V gene has CDR1 SGDLS and CDR2 YYNGEE. V dropped 4 bases and J dropped 7 bases, with 17 bases sitting between them. This CDR3 reads CASSLNRTPGTQYF. The CDR3 DNA follows: TGTGCCAGCAGCCTAAACCGGACGCCCGGGACCCAGTACTTC.

V and J are TRBV6-6 and TRBJ2-7; 9 positions agree with TRBD1. The CDR3 is 14 residues long. Looked up from germline, CDR1 is MNHNY and CDR2 is SVGAGI (reference sequence). The ends lost 5 bases at V and 2 bases at J; junction bases unmatched: 4. CDR3 region: CASSQGTGPYEQYF. CDR3 nucleotide sequence: TGTGCCAGCAGTCAAGGGACAGGGCCCTACGAGCAGTACTTC.

V usage is TRBV7-9 and J usage is TRBJ2-5, with 7 bases lining up with TRBD2. The CDR3 covers 15 residues. CDR1 is SEHNR, CDR2 FQNEAQ, per germline (reference sequence). J gave up 2 bases and V 5 bases, and 8 bases lay outside the gene matches. Written as DNA, the CDR3 is TGTGCCAGCAGCCCACGGGGTAGCGGGCAAGAGACCCAGTACTTC. This sequence encodes CASSPRGSGQETQYF.

The CDR3 loop reads CASSLSGSTGELFF. The DNA of the CDR3 is TGTGCCAGCAGCTTGTCTGGCAGCACCGGGGAGCTGTTTTTT. This chain connects TRBV5-6 to TRBJ2-2; D ambiguous. Trimming removed 1 base from V and 4 bases from J, with 8 bases in between. CDR3 size: 14 residues. Germline assignment: CDR1 SGHDT and CDR2 YYEEEE.

This chain joins TRBV7-8 and TRBJ1-2; 7 nucleotides line up with TRBD1. The germline V gene encodes CDR1 SGHVS and CDR2 FQNEAQ. The CDR3 totals 15 residues. After removal of 5 bases from V and 4 bases from J, the junction contained 10 bases not matched to a gene. CDR3 loop: CASSLTSRQGYGYTF. CDR3 sequence (DNA): TGTGCCAGCAGCCTCACCTCCCGACAGGGCTATGGCTACACCTTC. Complete variable domain (other parts from reference TRBV7-8 and TRBJ1-2): GAGVSQSPRYKVAKRGQDVALRCDPISGHVSLFWYQQALGQGPEFLTYFQNEAQLDKSGLPSDRFFAERPEGSVSTLKIQRTQQEDSAVYLCASSLTSRQGYGYTFGSGTRLTVV.

V gene TRBV19 combines with J gene TRBJ2-3, with TRBD1 identical over 9 bases. This CDR3 contains 14 residues. Germline V CDR1 and CDR2: LNHDA, SQIVND (reference sequence). Trimming at V came to 6 bases and at J to 1 base, leaving 2 bases not matched to a gene. This chain's CDR3 is CASRRTGGTDTQYF. The CDR3 region has the DNA TGTGCCAGTAGGAGGACAGGGGGCACAGATACGCAGTATTTT.

V is TRBV19 and J is TRBJ2-5; D is undetermined. The CDR3 loop spans 13 amino acids. Germline CDR1 LNHDA, CDR2 SQIVND (reference sequence). Trimming took 5 bases from V and 0 from J, leaving 7 bases between them. The CDR3 sequence is CASSYSYQETQYF. DNA of the CDR3: TGTGCCAGTAGTTATTCGTACCAAGAGACCCAGTACTTC.

V usage is TRBV28 and J usage is TRBJ1-2; 7 bases agree with TRBD1. CDR3 size: 14 residues. CDR1 and CDR2 (germline): MDHEN, SYDVKM. V dropped 5 bases and J dropped 2; count of bases not matched to a gene: 5. The CDR3 DNA reads TGTGCCAGCAGTCCACCGGGACAGAACTATGGCTACACCTTC. This sequence encodes CASSPPGQNYGYTF.

The chain uses TRBV11-3 and TRBJ2-2; perhaps D is TRBD1 or TRBD2 (5 bases each). V lost 1 base to trimming and J lost 6 bases, with 6 bases between them. The CDR3 has 13 amino acids. Germline V gene lookup returns CDR1 SGHNT and CDR2 YENEEA. The CDR3, as DNA: TGTGCCAGCAGCTTAGGAGGGGCCGGGGAGCTGTTTTTT. Translation gives CASSLGGAGELFF.

This clone was found a few times. This chain links TRBV29-1 with TRBJ2-2; 7 bases align to TRBD2. V was pared by 6 bases and J by 6 bases, with 16 bases of the junction left unmatched. This CDR3 is built from 16 residues. Germline CDR1 reads SQVTM; CDR2 reads ANQGSEA. CDR3 protein: CSVEKGLVGSAGELFF. The CDR3 DNA follows: TGCAGCGTCGAAAAAGGACTAGTGGGTTCCGCCGGGGAGCTGTTTTTT.

The rearrangement joins TRBV6-5 to TRBJ1-2, with no clear D. The length of the CDR3 is 13 residues. V was clipped by 5 bases and J by 0 bases, with 7 bases between them. Germline assignment: CDR1 MNHEY and CDR2 SVGAGI. The chain's CDR3 is CASSHTSNYGYTF. DNA of the CDR3: TGTGCCAGCAGTCACACTTCTAACTATGGCTACACCTTC.

CDR3 DNA: TGTGCCAGCAGCGTAGGAGCGGGGGAGGGCACAGATACGCAGTATTTT. Residues: CASSVGAGEGTDTQYF. The chain joins TRBV9 to TRBJ2-3; 8 nucleotides agree with TRBD2. J lost 1 base, V lost 0 bases, and 4 bases had no gene match. CDR3 size: 16 residues. Germline loops: CDR1 SGDLS, CDR2 YYNGEE. The whole variable domain, filled in from reference TRBV9 and TRBJ2-3, reads DSGVTQTPKHLITATGQRVTLRCSPRSGDLSVYWYQQSLDQGLQFLIQYYNGEERAKGNILERFSAQQFPDLHSELNLSSLELGDSALYFCASSVGAGEGTDTQYFGPGTRLTVL.

The chain combines TRBV11-2 with TRBJ2-1; 10 positions agree with TRBD1. The ends lost 6 bases at V and 8 bases at J; junction bases unmatched: 19. This CDR3 contains 18 residues. The germline V gene has CDR1 SGHAT and CDR2 FQNNGV. The DNA of the CDR3 is TGTGCCAGCAGTCATAAACCCCGGACAGGGGGGATTCGTGATGAGCAGTTCTTC. Encoded protein: CASSHKPRTGGIRDEQFF.

The rearrangement joins TRBV6-6 to TRBJ1-1; D is ambiguous. Trimming left V 10 bases short and J 5 bases short, with 17 bases between. From germline, CDR1 is MNHNY and CDR2 SVGAGI (reference sequence). The CDR3 covers 13 residues. The CDR3 sequence is CATCFLGLTEAFF. In DNA, the CDR3 is TGTGCCACCTGTTTTTTGGGCTTGACTGAAGCTTTCTTT.